This T cell receptor beta chain was documented in a study of OX40 agonist ivuxolimab in advanced cancers. Looking at the study overall: Patients receiving dose escalation had hepatocellular carcinoma, melanoma, renal cell or head and neck cancer.

Patients were excluded for autoimmune disease history or systemic immunosuppression. Blood sampling took place at baseline, cycle 4 day 1, and cycle 7 day 1. Whole-study findings and limits: The 0.1-3.0 mg/kg partial responders had among the lowest clonal expansion.

This clone was found once. Its cognate antigen is unknown. Generated by immunoSEQ multiplex PCR, the TCRdb table keeps only in-frame clones and is missing some. The sample holds about 12,000 clones; 60% to 80% are singletons and the top ten take 20% to 30%. Germline lookup yields CDR1 SGHVS and CDR2 FQNEAQ. V was clipped by 5 bases and J by 4 bases; unmatched bases: 8. This CDR3 region has 15 residues. The receptor was isolated from an adult with an advanced solid tumor such as melanoma, head and neck, liver or kidney cancer. The source was CD4+ or CD8+ T cells sorted from blood, collected in a trial of the OX40 agonist ivuxolimab. The rearrangement links TRBV7-8 to TRBJ1-2; 9 positions match TRBD1. Written as DNA, the CDR3 is TGTGCCAGCAGCCCCGGGACAGGGTTGAGCTATGGCTACACCTTC. This encodes CASSPGTGLSYGYTF.